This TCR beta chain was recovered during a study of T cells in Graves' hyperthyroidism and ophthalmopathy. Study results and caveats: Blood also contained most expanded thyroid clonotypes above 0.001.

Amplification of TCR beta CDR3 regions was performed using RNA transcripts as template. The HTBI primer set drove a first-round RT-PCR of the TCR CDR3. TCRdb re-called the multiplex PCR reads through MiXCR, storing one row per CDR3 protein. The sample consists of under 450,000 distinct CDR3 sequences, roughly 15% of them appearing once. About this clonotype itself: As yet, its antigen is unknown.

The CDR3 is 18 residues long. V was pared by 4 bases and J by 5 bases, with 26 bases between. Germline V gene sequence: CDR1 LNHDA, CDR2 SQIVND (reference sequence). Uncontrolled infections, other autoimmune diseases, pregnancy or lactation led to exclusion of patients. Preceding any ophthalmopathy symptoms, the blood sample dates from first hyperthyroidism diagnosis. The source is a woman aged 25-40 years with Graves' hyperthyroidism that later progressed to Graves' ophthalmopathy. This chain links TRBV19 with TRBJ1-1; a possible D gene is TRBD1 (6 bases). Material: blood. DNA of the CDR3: TGTGCCAGTAGTAAACAAATCTCCCACCTAGGGGGGCTGACTGAAGCTTTCTTT. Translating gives CASSKQISHLGGLTEAFF.